This is a list of T cell receptor beta chains from one sample in a study of blood T cell repertoires in COVID-19. The data were produced by immunoSEQ multiplex PCR, yet TCRdb's version contains in-frame clones alone and is incomplete. The sample records under 300,000 clones, about 89% being singletons. The specimen sequenced was PBMCs or T cells enriched from blood (not recorded which). These receptors were collected from a woman aged 40 to 50 who had recovered from COVID-19. CDR3s leave out the opening cysteine and the closing phenylalanine or tryptophan. Each record gives: V gene, CDR3 length, J gene, CDR3 protein.

>TRBV4-2|14|TRBJ1-2
ASSRRPQGLAYGYT
>TRBV3-1/TRBV3-2|13|TRBJ1-4
ASNTRGKANEKLF
>TRBV11-2|13|TRBJ1-1
ASSSPRQGNTEAF
>TRBV5-1|13|TRBJ2-1
ASSLEQSSYNEQF
>TRBV5-1|12|TRBJ1-2
ASGRQGENYGYT
>TRBV7-9|13|TRBJ1-1
ASSPGTGGTAEAF
>TRBV6-5|13|TRBJ1-5
ASSRPLDSNQPQH
>TRBV7-2|12|TRBJ1-2
ASTRGRADYGYT
>TRBV5-4|16|TRBJ2-2
ASSLGSPIGGRTGELF
>TRBV6-1|15|TRBJ2-7
ASSELYRTSGSYEQY
>TRBV19|11|TRBJ1-2
ASSLGQGAGYT
>TRBV14|12|TRBJ2-3
ASSYQGAGDTQY
>TRBV30|10|TRBJ2-5
AWSTIVETQY
>TRBV6-2/TRBV6-3|13|TRBJ2-7
ASSYQAGGKREQY